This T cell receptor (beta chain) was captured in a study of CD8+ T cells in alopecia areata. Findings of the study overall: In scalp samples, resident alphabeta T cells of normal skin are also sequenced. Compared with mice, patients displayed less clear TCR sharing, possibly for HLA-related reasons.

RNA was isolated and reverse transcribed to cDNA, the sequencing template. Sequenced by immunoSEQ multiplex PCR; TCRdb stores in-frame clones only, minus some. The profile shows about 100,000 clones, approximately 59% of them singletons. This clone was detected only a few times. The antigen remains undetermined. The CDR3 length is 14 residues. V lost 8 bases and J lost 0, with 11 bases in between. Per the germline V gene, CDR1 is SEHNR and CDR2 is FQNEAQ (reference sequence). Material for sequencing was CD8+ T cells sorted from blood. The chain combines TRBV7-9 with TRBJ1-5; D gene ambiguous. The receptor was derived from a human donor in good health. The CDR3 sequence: CASGFGSSNQPQHF. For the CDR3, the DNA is TGTGCCAGCGGGTTTGGAAGTAGCAATCAGCCCCAGCATTTT. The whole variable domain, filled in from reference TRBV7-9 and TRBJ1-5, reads DTGVSQNPRHKITKRGQNVTFRCDPISEHNRLYWYRQTLGQGPEFLTYFQNEAQLEKSRLLSDRFSAERPKGSFSTLEIQRTEQGDSAMYLCASGFGSSNQPQHFGDGTRLSIL.